The 23 T cell receptor beta chains in this list originate from one sample, sequenced in a study of graft-versus-host responses after intestinal transplantation. Measured with immunoSEQ multiplex PCR; TCRdb has only the in-frame clones, and not every one. The data contain around 23,000 clones, around 94% of them seen just once; the ten biggest clones take up nearly 0.85%. The material was PBMCs, obtained roughly 29 days after intestinal transplant. Receptors originate from a human patient who received an intestinal transplant, so some T cells may come from the graft donor.

This clone was seen once. The chain is built from TRBV28 and TRBJ1-5, with TRBD1 matching 7 bases. The germline V gene has CDR1 MDHEN and CDR2 SYDVKM. V gave up 2 bases and J gave up 6 bases; unmatched junction bases: 7. The CDR3 consists of 15 residues. The CDR3 protein is CASSLLDRVVQPQHF. CDR3 bases: TGTGCCAGCAGTTTACTCGACAGGGTCGTTCAGCCCCAGCATTTT.

The J gene is TRBJ2-1, the V gene TRBV15; a weak D match, TRBD1 (5 bases). V was shortened by 5 bases and J by 5 bases, with 19 bases between the two germline ends. Germline CDR1 LNHNV, CDR2 YYDKDF (reference sequence). This CDR3 comprises 16 residues. CDR3 in amino acids: CATSPRGDPPHNEQFF. As DNA, the CDR3 is TGTGCCACCAGCCCTAGGGGTGATCCCCCACACAATGAGCAGTTCTTC.

The V and J genes are TRBV19 and TRBJ2-1; D possibly corresponds to TRBD1 (5 bases). V was shortened by 7 bases and J by 2 bases, with 12 bases between the two germline ends. Germline assignment: CDR1 LNHDA and CDR2 SQIVND (reference sequence). The CDR3 is 14 residues long. In nucleotides, the CDR3 is TGTGCCAGTAAGCCCAGGGAAACCTACAATGAGCAGTTCTTC. Translation: CASKPRETYNEQFF.

The rearrangement links TRBV7-2 to TRBJ2-4, with D perhaps matching TRBD1 (6 bases). The germline gives CDR1 SGHTA, CDR2 FQGNSA. There are 16 residues in the CDR3. V gave up 4 bases and J gave up 9 bases, with 22 bases separating them. CDR3 nucleotide sequence: TGTGCCAGCAGCTCCGAAGGACAGTCAGGCATTAGCATTCAGTACTTC. Translation gives CASSSEGQSGISIQYF.

The chain joins TRBV12-2 to TRBJ2-1; TRBD2, the table's D call, lacks a check against the DNA. TRBV12-2 is a known pseudogene. The CDR3 sequence is 17 residues long. The DNA for the CDR3 is TGTGCAAGTGACTCTACCGGGCTAGCGGGGGGTGAGAATGAGCAGTTCTTC. Amino acids: CASDSTGLAGGENEQFF.

This chain connects TRBV7-2 to TRBJ2-7, with 12 bases aligning to TRBD2. Germline CDR1 and CDR2: SGHTA and FQGNSA. V gave up 5 bases and J gave up 3 bases; unmatched junction bases: 5. The CDR3 length is 15 residues. For the CDR3, the DNA is TGTGCCAGCAGCCACTCGACTAGCGGGGGCTACGAGCAGTACTTC. The encoded protein is CASSHSTSGGYEQYF.

The rearrangement joins TRBV10-3 to TRBJ2-3, with unresolved D. V was pared by 7 bases and J by 2 bases, with 28 bases between. This CDR3 has 19 residues. Per the germline V gene, CDR1 is ENHRY and CDR2 is SYGVKD. The CDR3 nucleotides are TGTGCCATCAAAGGCGCCTCTGGCTTACGGCCTCAGGTCACAGATACGCAGTATTTT. The encoded protein is CAIKGASGLRPQVTDTQYF.

This chain links TRBV27 with TRBJ2-1; TRBD2 matches 7 bases. V lost 5 bases to trimming and J lost 9 bases; unmatched junction nucleotides: 7. CDR3 length: 13 residues. CDR1 and CDR2 (germline): MNHEY, SMNVEV (reference sequence). In DNA, the CDR3 is TGTGCCAGCAGTCCACCCCCGGGGGGTGAGCAGTTCTTC. Translating it yields CASSPPPGGEQFF.

The J gene is TRBJ2-7, the V gene TRBV27; 10 bases agree with TRBD2. Germline CDR1 is MNHEY and CDR2 is SMNVEV (reference sequence). The V and J ends lost 4 bases and 1 base, in that order; junction bases with no gene match: 7. The CDR3 extends over 16 amino acids. CDR3 in DNA: TGTGCCAGCAGTTCCAGCGGGGGGGCCCGGTCCTACGAGCAGTACTTC. This codes for CASSSSGGARSYEQYF.

V and J are TRBV28 and TRBJ1-3; D gene uncertain. Deletions cut 3 bases from V and 0 bases from J, with 6 bases between. This CDR3 comprises 14 residues. Per the germline V gene, CDR1 is MDHEN and CDR2 is SYDVKM. The CDR3 DNA reads as TGTGCCAGCAGTTTGGAAAACTCTGGAAACACCATATATTTT. Amino acids: CASSLENSGNTIYF.

This clone was detected only once. The V call is TRBV14, the J call TRBJ1-1; D not certain. The CDR3 contains 15 residues. The V gene's germline CDR1 is SGHDN and CDR2 FVKESK. V lost 1 base, J lost 0 bases, and 9 bases lay in between. CDR3 sequence (DNA): TGTGCCAGCAGCCAAGGAAGAGGCCTGAACACTGAAGCTTTCTTT. Translation gives CASSQGRGLNTEAFF.

The genes are TRBV29-1 and TRBJ2-1; 7 positions match TRBD1. Looked up from germline, CDR1 is SQVTM and CDR2 is ANQGSEA. V gave up 6 bases and J gave up 0 bases; unmatched junction bases: 5. The CDR3 runs 14 residues. Written as DNA, the CDR3 is TGCAGCGTGGACAGGTGGGGCTCCTACAATGAGCAGTTCTTC. Its translation: CSVDRWGSYNEQFF.

The chain couples TRBV9 to TRBJ2-7; 7 bases are shared with TRBD1. Per germline, CDR1 SGDLS and CDR2 YYNGEE. This CDR3 spans 16 amino acids. J gave up 0 bases and V 2 bases, and 8 bases lay outside the gene matches. The CDR3 nucleotides read TGTGCCAGCAGCGTGACTCCGGACAGGAGCTCCTACGAGCAGTACTTC. As protein: CASSVTPDRSSYEQYF.

This clone has a handful of counts. The chain combines TRBV19 with TRBJ2-3, with D maybe TRBD2 (5 bases). Trimming stripped 0 bases from V and 6 bases from J, with 13 bases between. Germline V gene sequence: CDR1 LNHDA, CDR2 SQIVND (reference sequence). CDR3 size: 15 residues. As DNA, the CDR3 is TGTGCCAGTAGTATAGAAAGCCTCAGCGGCGATACGCAGTATTTT. It codes for CASSIESLSGDTQYF.

This clone was observed a handful of times. The rearrangement links TRBV6-1 to TRBJ2-7; D unclear. The CDR3 runs 13 residues. The germline V gene has CDR1 MNHNS and CDR2 SASEGT. With 4 bases removed from V and 2 bases from J, the gap between germline ends came to 9 bases. CDR3 sequence (DNA): TGTGCCAGCAGTGCTAGGAGCGCCTACGAGCAGTACTTC. Translated, it gives CASSARSAYEQYF.

Here the CDR3 DNA reads TGTGCCAGCAGTTATTTGAGGGAGTCTGAAGCTTTCTTT. It codes for CASSYLRESEAFF. V and J are TRBV6-5 and TRBJ1-1; D gene uncertain. The germline V gene has CDR1 MNHEY and CDR2 SVGAGI. The germline V and J ends were trimmed by 3 bases and 6 bases, with 11 bases remaining between them. The CDR3 has 13 residues.

The rearrangement uses TRBV28 and TRBJ2-3; D assignment may be TRBD1 or TRBD2 (5 bases each). Trimming took 10 bases from V and 1 from J, leaving 15 bases between them. This CDR3 comprises 14 residues. Germline V gene sequence: CDR1 MDHEN, CDR2 SYDVKM. As DNA, the CDR3 is TGTGCCACCGAGGGGACGATCGGCACAGATACGCAGTATTTT. Protein: CATEGTIGTDTQYF.

The genes are TRBV15 and TRBJ2-2; either TRBD1 or TRBD2 may fit D (5 bases each). This CDR3 is 16 amino acids long. Trimming cost V 0 bases and J 0 bases, with 8 bases left between them. In germline, CDR1 is LNHNV, CDR2 YYDKDF (reference sequence). The CDR3 sequence: CATSRELGANTGELFF. The CDR3 bases are TGTGCCACCAGCAGAGAGTTGGGGGCGAACACCGGGGAGCTGTTTTTT. Full variable domain (outside the CDR3, taken from reference TRBV15 and TRBJ2-2): DAMVIQNPRYQVTQFGKPVTLSCSQTLNHNVMYWYQQKSSQAPKLLFHYYDKDFNNEADTPDNFQSRRPNTSFCFLDIRSPGLGDTAMYLCATSRELGANTGELFFGEGSRLTVL.

V and J are TRBV19 and TRBJ2-1; 12 bases are a match to TRBD2. The CDR3 has 15 amino acids. V lost 5 bases and J lost 7; bases outside the gene matches: 6. Germline V CDR1 and CDR2: LNHDA, SQIVND (reference sequence). CDR3 coding DNA: TGTGCCAGTAGTCCTACTAGCGGGAGGAGGAATGAGCAGTTCTTC. Translated: CASSPTSGRRNEQFF.

The chain employs TRBV6-5 and TRBJ2-7, with D possibly matching TRBD2 (5 bases). The V gene lost 6 bases and the J gene lost 2 bases, with 8 bases spanning the gap. The CDR3 covers 12 residues. Per germline, CDR1 MNHEY and CDR2 SVGAGI. The CDR3 DNA follows: TGTGCCAGCAGCGACGGGACCTACGAGCAGTACTTC. Protein sequence: CASSDGTYEQYF.

The chain carries TRBV4-1 and TRBJ2-7; 7 bases match TRBD1. The CDR3 is made up of 15 amino acids. The germline V gene has CDR1 MGHRA and CDR2 YSYEKL. Trimming cost V 0 bases and J 3 bases; bases outside gene matches: 5. CDR3 region: CASSQDRAGGYEQYF. In nucleotides, the CDR3 is TGCGCCAGCAGCCAAGACCGCGCAGGGGGCTACGAGCAGTACTTC.

Details on this clone: The junction shows a germline mismatch at one end, possibly a read error. The sample carries other DNA sequences with the same CDR3. The chain uses TRBV4-1 and TRBJ1-1; a weak D match, TRBD1 (5 bases). Germline V lookup: CDR1 MGHRA, CDR2 YSYEKL. The CDR3 totals 14 residues. The CDR3 loop is CASSQAGDFSEAFF. The CDR3 DNA follows: TGCGCTAGCAGCCAAGCGGGGGATTTCTCTGAAGCTTTCTTT.

This chain links TRBV6-1 with TRBJ2-7; TRBD2 agrees at 13 bases. Per the germline V gene, CDR1 is MNHNS and CDR2 is SASEGT. This CDR3 comprises 14 residues. J lost 5 bases, V lost 4 bases, and 2 bases had no gene match. The CDR3 here is CASSGTSGSHEQYF. The DNA of the CDR3 is TGTGCCAGCAGTGGGACTAGCGGGAGCCACGAGCAGTACTTC.